In its sample, the clone carrying this TCR beta chain was seen a few times. Its antigen is undetermined. The data are from a study of spatial heterogeneity in lung cancer. Overall study findings and caveats: Ubiquitous expanded tumor TCRs surfaced in blood more at resection than they did at follow-up.

CDR1 is SGHTA, CDR2 FQGTGA, per germline. Deletions cut 5 bases from V and 4 bases from J, with 10 bases between. There are 13 residues in the CDR3. TCR cDNA molecules each carried a unique molecular identifier. TCRdb recomputed calls from the 5' RACE reads with MiXCR, one row per CDR3 protein. The sample has about 10,000 distinct CDR3 sequences; 4.5% to 6.5% are singletons. Specified time point: sample taken at primary tumor resection. The sequenced material consisted of unsorted whole RNA from tumor, nontumor lung or frozen PBMC. The donors, 72 patients with untreated early-stage non-small cell lung cancer, provided the samples.

This TCR was recovered from a male donor with early-stage non-small cell lung cancer. The source was PBMCs, collected at surgery. This chain joins TRBV7-3 and TRBJ2-3; D is unresolved. The CDR3 spells CASSPLVSDTQYF. CDR3 sequence (DNA): TGTGCCAGCAGCCCGCTAGTCTCAGATACGCAGTATTTT.